This T cell receptor beta chain was identified in a study of T cells in Graves' hyperthyroidism and ophthalmopathy. Trimming removed 5 bases from V and 1 base from J, with 12 bases in between. The CDR3 loop spans 14 amino acids. The germline gives CDR1 MNHEY, CDR2 SMNVEV (reference sequence). Amplified TCR beta CDR3 regions derived from RNA transcripts. The HTBI primer set was used in a first-round RT-PCR of the TCR CDR3. Each CDR3 protein is one row after TCRdb ran MiXCR on the multiplex PCR reads. This sample has approximately 480,000 distinct CDR3 sequences; less than 25% occur once, and the top ten carry 26%.

Sequenced material: blood. The receptor was derived from a man between 18 and 35 years old with Graves' hyperthyroidism. The chain uses TRBV27 and TRBJ2-7; TRBD1 or TRBD2 may be the D gene (5 bases each). CDR3 sequence reads: CASSPGRMSYEQYF. The CDR3 bases are TGTGCCAGCAGTCCGGGACGGATGTCCTACGAGCAGTACTTC.